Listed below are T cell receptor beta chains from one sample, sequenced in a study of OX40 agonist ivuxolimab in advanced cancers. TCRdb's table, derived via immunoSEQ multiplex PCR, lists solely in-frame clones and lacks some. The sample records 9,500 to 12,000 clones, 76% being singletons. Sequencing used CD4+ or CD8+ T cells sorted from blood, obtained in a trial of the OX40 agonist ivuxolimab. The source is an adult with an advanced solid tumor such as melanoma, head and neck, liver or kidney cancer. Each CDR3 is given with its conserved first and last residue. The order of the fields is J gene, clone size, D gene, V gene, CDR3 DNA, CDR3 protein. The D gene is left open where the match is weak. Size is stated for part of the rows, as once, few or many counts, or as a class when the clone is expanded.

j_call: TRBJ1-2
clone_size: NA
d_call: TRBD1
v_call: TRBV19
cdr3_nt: TGTGCCAGTACTACTCGGGACAGCCTCGAGGGCTACACCTTC
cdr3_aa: CASTTRDSLEGYTF

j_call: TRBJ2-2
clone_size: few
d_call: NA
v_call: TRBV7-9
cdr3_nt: TGTGCCAGCAGTCTACAGGGAACGAACACCGGGGAGCTGTTTTTT
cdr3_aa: CASSLQGTNTGELFF

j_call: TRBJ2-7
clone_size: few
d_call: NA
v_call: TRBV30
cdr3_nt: TGTGCCTGGAGTGCCGGTAGCGAGCAGTACTTC
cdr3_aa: CAWSAGSEQYF

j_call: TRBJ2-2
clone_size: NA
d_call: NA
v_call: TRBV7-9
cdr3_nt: TGTGCCAGTAGGGTAGACACCGGGGAGCTGTTTTTT
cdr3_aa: CASRVDTGELFF

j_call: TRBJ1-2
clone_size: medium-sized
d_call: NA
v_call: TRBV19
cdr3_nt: TGTGCCAGTAGTATAATGCCCCAGGGTCATGGCTACACCTTC
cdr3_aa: CASSIMPQGHGYTF

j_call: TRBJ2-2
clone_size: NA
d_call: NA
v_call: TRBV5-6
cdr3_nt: TGTGCCAGCAGGCTGCCGGGCACCGGGGAGCTGTTTTTT
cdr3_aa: CASRLPGTGELFF

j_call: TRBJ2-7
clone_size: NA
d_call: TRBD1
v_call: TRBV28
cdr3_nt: TGTGCCAGCAGCTCCCCTCAAACGGACAGGGGGCTTCGCGAGCAGTACTTC
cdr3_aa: CASSSPQTDRGLREQYF

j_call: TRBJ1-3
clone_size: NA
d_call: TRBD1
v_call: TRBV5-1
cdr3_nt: TGCGCCAGCAGCTTGGCCCCCCACTCGACAGGGGGATCTGGAAACACCATATATTTT
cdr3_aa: CASSLAPHSTGGSGNTIYF

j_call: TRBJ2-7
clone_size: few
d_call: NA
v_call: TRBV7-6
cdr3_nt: TGTGCCAGCAGCCCGGGGGCTGGCTACGAGCAGTACTTC
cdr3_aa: CASSPGAGYEQYF

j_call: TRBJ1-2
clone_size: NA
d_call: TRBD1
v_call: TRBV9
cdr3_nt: TGTGCCAGCAGCGCTGATGTGGGACAGGGATGGGGCTACACCTTC
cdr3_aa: CASSADVGQGWGYTF

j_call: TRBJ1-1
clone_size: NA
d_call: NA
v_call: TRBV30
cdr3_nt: TGTGCCTGGAGTGATGGGGGCCTCACTGAAGCTTTCTTT
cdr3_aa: CAWSDGGLTEAFF

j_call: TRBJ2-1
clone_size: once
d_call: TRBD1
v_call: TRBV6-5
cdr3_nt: TGTGCCAGCTTTCCCGGGACAGGGTTCAATGAGCAGTTCTTC
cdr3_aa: CASFPGTGFNEQFF

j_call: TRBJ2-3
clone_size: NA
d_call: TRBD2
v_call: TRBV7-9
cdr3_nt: TGTGCCAGCAGCGAGACTAGCGGGGGGCTCACAGATACGCAGTATTTT
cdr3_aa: CASSETSGGLTDTQYF

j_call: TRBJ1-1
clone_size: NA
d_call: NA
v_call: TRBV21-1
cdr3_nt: TGTGCCAGCACGGACAGGGGAATGACTGAAGCTTTCTTT
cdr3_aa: CASTDRGMTEAFF

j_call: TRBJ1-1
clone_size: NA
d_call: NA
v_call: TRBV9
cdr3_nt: TGTGCCAGCAGCGTAGCAGGAAAGAACACTGAAGCTTTCTTT
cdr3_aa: CASSVAGKNTEAFF

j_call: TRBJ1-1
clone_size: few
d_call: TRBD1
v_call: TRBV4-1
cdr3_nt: TGCGCCAGCCGGACAGGGGGGAACACTGAAGCTTTCTTT
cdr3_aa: CASRTGGNTEAFF

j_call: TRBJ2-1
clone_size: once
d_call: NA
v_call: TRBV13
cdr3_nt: TGTGCCAGCAGCTTAGGCCTGGTAGTTTCGCAGTTCTTC
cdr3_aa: CASSLGLVVSQFF

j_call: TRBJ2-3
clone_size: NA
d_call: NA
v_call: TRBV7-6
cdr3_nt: TGTGCCAGCAGCTCCCCCTTCCATCCCTCCAGTGAAGCCACAGATACGCAGTATTTT
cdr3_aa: CASSSPFHPSSEATDTQYF

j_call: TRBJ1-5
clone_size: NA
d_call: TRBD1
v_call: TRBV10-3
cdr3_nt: TGTGCCATCAGTGATGGACAGGTTAATCAGCCCCAGCATTTT
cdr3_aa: CAISDGQVNQPQHF

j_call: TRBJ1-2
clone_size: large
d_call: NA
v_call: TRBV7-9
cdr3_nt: TGTGCCAGCAGCCCCTTGGAGGGGCCTGTTGGCTACACCTTC
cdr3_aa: CASSPLEGPVGYTF

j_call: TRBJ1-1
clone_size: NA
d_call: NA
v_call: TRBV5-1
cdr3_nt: TGCGCCAGCAGCGATGGAGTTTCGGGGGCCACTGAAGCTTTCTTT
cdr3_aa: CASSDGVSGATEAFF

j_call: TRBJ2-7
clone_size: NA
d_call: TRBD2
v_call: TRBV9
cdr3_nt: TGTGCCAGCAGCGCCGGGACTAGCGGGACCCAGAGCTCCTACGAGCAGTACTTC
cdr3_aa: CASSAGTSGTQSSYEQYF

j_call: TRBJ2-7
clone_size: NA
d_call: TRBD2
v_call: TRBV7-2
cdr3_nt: TGTGCCAGCAGCTTAGTTGTAGCGGGGTACGAGCAGTACTTC
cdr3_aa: CASSLVVAGYEQYF

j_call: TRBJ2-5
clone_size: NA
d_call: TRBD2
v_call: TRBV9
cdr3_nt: TGTGCCAGCAGCGAGGGGGGACTAGCGGGGAAAGAGACCCAGTACTTC
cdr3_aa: CASSEGGLAGKETQYF

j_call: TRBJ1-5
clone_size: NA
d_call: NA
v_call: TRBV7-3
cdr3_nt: TGTGCCAGCAGCTTAGTTTGGGAGGGAAATCAGCCCCAGCATTTT
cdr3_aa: CASSLVWEGNQPQHF

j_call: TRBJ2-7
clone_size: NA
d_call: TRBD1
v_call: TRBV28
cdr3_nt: TGTGCCAGCAGTTTCCCCTCGGACAGGGATAACGAGCAGTACTTC
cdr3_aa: CASSFPSDRDNEQYF

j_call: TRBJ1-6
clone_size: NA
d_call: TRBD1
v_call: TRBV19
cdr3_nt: TGTGCCAGTAGTACAGGGGGCTTAAGTTCACCCCTCCACTTT
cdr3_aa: CASSTGGLSSPLHF

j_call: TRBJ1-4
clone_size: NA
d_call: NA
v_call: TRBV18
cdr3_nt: TGTGCCAGCTCCCCGAGTGGGGGCGAAAAACTGTTTTTT
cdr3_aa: CASSPSGGEKLFF